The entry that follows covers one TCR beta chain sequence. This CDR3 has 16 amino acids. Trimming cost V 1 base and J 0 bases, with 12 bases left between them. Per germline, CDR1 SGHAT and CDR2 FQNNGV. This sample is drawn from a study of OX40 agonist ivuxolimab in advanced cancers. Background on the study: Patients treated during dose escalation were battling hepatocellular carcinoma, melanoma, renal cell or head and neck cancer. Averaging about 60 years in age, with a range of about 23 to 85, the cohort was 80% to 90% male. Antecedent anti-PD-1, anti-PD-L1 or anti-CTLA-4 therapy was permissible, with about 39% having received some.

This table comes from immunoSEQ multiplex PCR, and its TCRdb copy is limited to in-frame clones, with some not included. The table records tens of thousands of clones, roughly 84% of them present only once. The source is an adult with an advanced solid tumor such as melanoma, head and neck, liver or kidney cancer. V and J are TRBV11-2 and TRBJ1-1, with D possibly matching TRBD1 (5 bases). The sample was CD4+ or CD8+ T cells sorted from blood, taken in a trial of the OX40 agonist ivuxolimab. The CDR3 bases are TGTGCCAGCAGCTTAGTCGGGGGATTAATGAACACTGAAGCTTTCTTT. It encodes CASSLVGGLMNTEAFF.